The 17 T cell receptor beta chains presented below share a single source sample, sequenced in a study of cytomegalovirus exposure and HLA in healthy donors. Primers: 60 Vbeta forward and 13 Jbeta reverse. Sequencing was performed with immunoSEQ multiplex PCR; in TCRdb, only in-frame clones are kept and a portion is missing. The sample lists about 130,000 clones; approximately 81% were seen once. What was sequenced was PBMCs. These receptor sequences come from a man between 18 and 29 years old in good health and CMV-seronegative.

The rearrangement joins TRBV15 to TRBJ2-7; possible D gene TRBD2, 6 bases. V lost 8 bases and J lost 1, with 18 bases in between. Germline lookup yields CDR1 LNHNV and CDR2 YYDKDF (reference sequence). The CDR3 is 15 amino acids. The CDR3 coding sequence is TGTGCCACCGGGCCGGGGCAGGGAGGATCCTACGAGCAGTACTTC. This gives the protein CATGPGQGGSYEQYF.

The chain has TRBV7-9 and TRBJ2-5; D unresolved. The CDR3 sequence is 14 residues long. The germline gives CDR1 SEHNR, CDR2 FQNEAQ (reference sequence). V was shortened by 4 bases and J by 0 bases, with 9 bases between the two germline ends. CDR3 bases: TGTGCCAGCAGCTCGATCGGGTACCAAGAGACCCAGTACTTC. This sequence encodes CASSSIGYQETQYF.

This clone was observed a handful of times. The CDR3 DNA reads TGTGCCAGCAGCGTAGTTATCGAGCGGGAGCGCACCTACGAGCAGTACGTC. This sequence encodes CASSVVIERERTYEQYV. The chain uses TRBV9 and TRBJ2-7; 8 bases match TRBD2. Germline CDR1 SGDLS, CDR2 YYNGEE. This CDR3 has 17 residues. J gave up 2 bases and V 0 bases, and 10 bases lay outside the gene matches.

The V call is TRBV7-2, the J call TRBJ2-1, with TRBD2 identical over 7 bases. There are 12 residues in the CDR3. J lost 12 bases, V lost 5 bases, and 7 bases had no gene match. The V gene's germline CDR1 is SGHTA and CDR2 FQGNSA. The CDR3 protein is CASSPGGLAQFF. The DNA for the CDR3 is TGTGCCAGCAGCCCCGGGGGGTTAGCGCAGTTCTTC.

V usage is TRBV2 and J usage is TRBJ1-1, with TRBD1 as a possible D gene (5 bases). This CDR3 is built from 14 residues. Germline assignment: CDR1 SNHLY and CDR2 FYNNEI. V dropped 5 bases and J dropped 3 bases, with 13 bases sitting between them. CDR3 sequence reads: CASSQTVGDTEAFF. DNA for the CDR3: TGTGCCAGCAGTCAGACAGTCGGCGACACTGAAGCTTTCTTT. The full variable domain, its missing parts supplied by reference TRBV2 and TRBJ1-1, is EPEVTQTPSHQVTQMGQEVILRCVPISNHLYFYWYRQILGQKVEFLVSFYNNEISEKSEIFDDQFSVERPDGSNFTLKIRSTKLEDSAMYFCASSQTVGDTEAFFGQGTRLTVV.

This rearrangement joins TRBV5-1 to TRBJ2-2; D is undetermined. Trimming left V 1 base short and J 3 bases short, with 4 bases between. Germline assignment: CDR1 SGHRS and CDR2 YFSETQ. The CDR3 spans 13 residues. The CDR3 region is CASSLSDTGELFF. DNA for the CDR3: TGCGCCAGCAGCTTGTCCGACACCGGGGAGCTGTTTTTT.

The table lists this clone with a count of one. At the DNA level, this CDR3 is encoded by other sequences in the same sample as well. This CDR3 is CASSRLAGSSYNEQFF. The CDR3 DNA reads TGTGCCAGCAGTCGACTGGCGGGAAGCTCCTACAATGAGCAGTTCTTC. V is TRBV27 and J is TRBJ2-1; D perhaps matches TRBD2 (6 bases). The V end lost 5 bases, the J end lost 0 bases, and 14 bases lay between the germline ends. CDR3 length: 16 amino acids. Germline V gene sequence: CDR1 MNHEY, CDR2 SMNVEV (reference sequence).

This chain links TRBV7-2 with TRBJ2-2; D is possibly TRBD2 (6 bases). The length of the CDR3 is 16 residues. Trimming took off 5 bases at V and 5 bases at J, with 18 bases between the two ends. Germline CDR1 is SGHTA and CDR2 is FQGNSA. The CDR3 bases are TGTGCCAGCAGCCCAGGACCCTCGCGGGGTACCGGGGAGCTGTTTTTT. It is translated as CASSPGPSRGTGELFF.

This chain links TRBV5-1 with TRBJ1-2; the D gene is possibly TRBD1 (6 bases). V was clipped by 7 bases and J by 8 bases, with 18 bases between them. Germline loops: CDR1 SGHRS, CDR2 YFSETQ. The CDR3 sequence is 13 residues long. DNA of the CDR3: TGCGCCAGCGCCAATCAGGGGTTCGGAGGCTACACCTTC. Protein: CASANQGFGGYTF.

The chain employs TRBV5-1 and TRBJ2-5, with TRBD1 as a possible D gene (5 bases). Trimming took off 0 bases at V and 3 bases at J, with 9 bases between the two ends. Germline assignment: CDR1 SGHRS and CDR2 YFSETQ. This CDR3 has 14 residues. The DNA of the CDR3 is TGCGCCAGCAGCTTGGGACAGTTAGAAGAGACCCAGTACTTC. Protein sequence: CASSLGQLEETQYF.

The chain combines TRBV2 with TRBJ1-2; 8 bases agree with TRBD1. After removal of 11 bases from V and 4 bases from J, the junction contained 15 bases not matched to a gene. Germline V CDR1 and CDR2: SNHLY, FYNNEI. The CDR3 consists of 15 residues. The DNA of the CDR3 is TGTGCCCAACAGCCCCTCGGACAGGGATCCTATGGCTACACCTTC. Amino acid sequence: CAQQPLGQGSYGYTF.

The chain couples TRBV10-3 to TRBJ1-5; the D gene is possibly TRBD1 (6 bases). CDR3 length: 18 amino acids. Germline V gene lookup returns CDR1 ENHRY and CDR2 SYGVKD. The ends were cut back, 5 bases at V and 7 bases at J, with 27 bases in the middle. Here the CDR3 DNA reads TGTGCCATCAGTCCCGGGGTCCGTACAGGAAAGGGGGTACAGCCCCAGCATTTT. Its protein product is CAISPGVRTGKGVQPQHF.

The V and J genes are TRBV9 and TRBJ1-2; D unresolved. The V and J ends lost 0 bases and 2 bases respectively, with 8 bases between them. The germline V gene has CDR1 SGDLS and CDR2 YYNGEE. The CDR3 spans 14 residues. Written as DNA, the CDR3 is TGTGCCAGCAGCGTAGGGCAGGAAAACTATGGCTACACCTTC. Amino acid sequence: CASSVGQENYGYTF.

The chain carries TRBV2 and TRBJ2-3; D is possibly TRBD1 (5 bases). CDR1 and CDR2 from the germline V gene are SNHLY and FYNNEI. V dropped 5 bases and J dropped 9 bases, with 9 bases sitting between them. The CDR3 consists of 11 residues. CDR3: CASSTGPTQYF. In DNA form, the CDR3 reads TGTGCCAGCAGTACAGGACCCACGCAGTATTTT. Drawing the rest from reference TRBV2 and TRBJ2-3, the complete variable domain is EPEVTQTPSHQVTQMGQEVILRCVPISNHLYFYWYRQILGQKVEFLVSFYNNEISEKSEIFDDQFSVERPDGSNFTLKIRSTKLEDSAMYFCASSTGPTQYFGPGTRLTVL.

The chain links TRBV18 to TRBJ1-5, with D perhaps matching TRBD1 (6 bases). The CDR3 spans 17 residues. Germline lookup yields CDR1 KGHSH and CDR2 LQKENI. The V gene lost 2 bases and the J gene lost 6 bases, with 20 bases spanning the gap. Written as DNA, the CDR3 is TGTGCCAGCTCACCATCCCAGGGGATTATGGGGAGTCAGCCCCAGCATTTT. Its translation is CASSPSQGIMGSQPQHF.

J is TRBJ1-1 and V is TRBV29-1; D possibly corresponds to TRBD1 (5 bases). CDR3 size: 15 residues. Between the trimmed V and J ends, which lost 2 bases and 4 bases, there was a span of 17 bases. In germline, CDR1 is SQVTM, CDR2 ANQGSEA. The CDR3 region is CSVEIGGSTATEAFF. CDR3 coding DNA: TGCAGCGTTGAAATTGGGGGGAGCACGGCCACTGAAGCTTTCTTT.

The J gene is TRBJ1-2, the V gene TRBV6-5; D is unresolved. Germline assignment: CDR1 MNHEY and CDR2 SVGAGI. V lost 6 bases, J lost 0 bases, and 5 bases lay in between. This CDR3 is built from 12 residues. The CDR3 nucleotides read TGTGCCAGCAGCACATCTAACTATGGCTACACCTTC. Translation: CASSTSNYGYTF.